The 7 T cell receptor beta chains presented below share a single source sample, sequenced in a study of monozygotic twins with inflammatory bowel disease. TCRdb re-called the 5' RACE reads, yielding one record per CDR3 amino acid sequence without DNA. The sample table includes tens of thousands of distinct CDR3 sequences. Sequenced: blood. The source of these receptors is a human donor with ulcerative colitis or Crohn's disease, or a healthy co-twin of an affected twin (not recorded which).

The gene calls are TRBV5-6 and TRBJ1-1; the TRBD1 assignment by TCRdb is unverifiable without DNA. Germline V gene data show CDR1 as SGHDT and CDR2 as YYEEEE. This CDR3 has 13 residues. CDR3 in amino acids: CASSLVWAKKAFF.

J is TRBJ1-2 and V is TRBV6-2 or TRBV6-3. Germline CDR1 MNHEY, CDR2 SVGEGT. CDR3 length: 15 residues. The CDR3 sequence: CASSYSMHTAEGYTF.

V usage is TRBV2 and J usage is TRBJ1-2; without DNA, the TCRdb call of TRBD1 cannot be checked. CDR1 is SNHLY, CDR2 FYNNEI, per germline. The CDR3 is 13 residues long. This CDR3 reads CASYRTGNYGYTF.

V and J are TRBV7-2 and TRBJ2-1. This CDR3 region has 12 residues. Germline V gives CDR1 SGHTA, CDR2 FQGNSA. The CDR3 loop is CASSLFRNEQFF.

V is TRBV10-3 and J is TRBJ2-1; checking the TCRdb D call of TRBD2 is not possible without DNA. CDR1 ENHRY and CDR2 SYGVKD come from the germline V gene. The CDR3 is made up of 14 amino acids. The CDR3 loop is CAISGTSGSNEQFF.

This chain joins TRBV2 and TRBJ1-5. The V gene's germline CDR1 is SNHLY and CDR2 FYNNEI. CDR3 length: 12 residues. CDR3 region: CASSGSGQPQHF.

The CDR3 protein is CASSLGAGEWSNEQFF. This chain joins TRBV5-1 and TRBJ2-1; lacking DNA, the TRBD1 call made by TCRdb goes unchecked. In germline, CDR1 is SGHRS, CDR2 YFSETQ. The CDR3 contains 16 residues.